These T cell receptor beta chains were read from a single sample in a study of T cell responses to AZD1222 COVID-19 vaccine. Clones were sequenced by immunoSEQ multiplex PCR, and TCRdb holds only the in-frame ones, with some missing. The sample has approximately 140,000 clones, about 90% seen once. Sample: peripheral blood, taken on day 0 of MenACWY control vaccination. These TCRs come from an adult in good health. The CDR3 runs from the conserved cysteine through the conserved F or W. D genes are given only for firm matches. Not all rows give a size; the values are once, few, many and, for expanded clones, a class.

CDR3 DNA	CDR3 protein	J gene	clone size	D gene	V gene	CDR3 length
TGTGCCAGCAGTTTCTATGGGAGTACCCATCAAGAGACCCAGTACTTC	CASSFYGSTHQETQYF	TRBJ2-5	-	-	TRBV28	16
TGTGCCAGCAGCCCGTCGGTCGGAGAGACCCAGTACTTC	CASSPSVGETQYF	TRBJ2-5	few	-	TRBV7-9	13
TGTGCCAGCAGCTTAGAGGTTAGCGGGAGAACCTACGAGCAGTACTTC	CASSLEVSGRTYEQYF	TRBJ2-7	-	TRBD2	TRBV7-9	16
TGTGCCACCAGCAGGCAGGGGGGCACTGAAGCTTTCTTT	CATSRQGGTEAFF	TRBJ1-1	-	TRBD1	TRBV15	13
TGCGCCAGCAAAGGGACTAGCGGGAGCCCCGGGGAGCTGTTTTTT	CASKGTSGSPGELFF	TRBJ2-2	-	TRBD2	TRBV10-2	15
TGTGCCATCAGTGAGAGGAGAGATATGAACACTGAAGCTTTCTTT	CAISERRDMNTEAFF	TRBJ1-1	-	-	TRBV10-3	15
TGCAGCGTTCCCAGGGGAGACTATGGCTACACCTTC	CSVPRGDYGYTF	TRBJ1-2	-	-	TRBV29-1	12
TGTGCCAGCAGTTCGGGGCCTGGCTACACCTTC	CASSSGPGYTF	TRBJ1-2	-	-	TRBV12-3/TRBV12-4	11
TGTGCCAGCAGCTTAGCGGGACAGGGAACCTCACCCCTCCACTTT	CASSLAGQGTSPLHF	TRBJ1-6	-	TRBD1	TRBV7-2	15
TGTGCCAGCAGCTGGCGGACAGGCTGGAATCAGCCCCAGCATTTT	CASSWRTGWNQPQHF	TRBJ1-5	-	TRBD1	TRBV7-2	15
TGCAGTGCTAGTGCTAGCGGTGCTATGGGCGAGCAGTACTTC	CSASASGAMGEQYF	TRBJ2-7	-	TRBD2	TRBV20-1	14
TGTGCCAGTAGTATGGGCGGAGCCTACGAGCAGTACTTC	CASSMGGAYEQYF	TRBJ2-7	-	-	TRBV19	13
TGTGCCAGCAGTCTACTAGCGGGGGGCCCCTACGAGCAGTACTTC	CASSLLAGGPYEQYF	TRBJ2-7	-	TRBD2	TRBV7-2	15
TGTGCCAGCAGCTTACGAGGGACAGGGAGGCAGCAACCCTACGAGCAGTACTTC	CASSLRGTGRQQPYEQYF	TRBJ2-7	-	TRBD1	TRBV7-3	18
TGTGCCAGCAGTGCGAGGTCGGGGGCTCGGAGCAATCAGCCCCAGCATTTT	CASSARSGARSNQPQHF	TRBJ1-5	once	-	TRBV2	17
TGTGCCAGCAGTTTAACTGGGGGAGGATCCTACGAGCAGTACTTC	CASSLTGGGSYEQYF	TRBJ2-7	-	-	TRBV27	15
TGTGCCAGCAGCTCCCCTAGCGGGAGGACAGATACGCAGTATTTT	CASSSPSGRTDTQYF	TRBJ2-3	-	TRBD2	TRBV7-2	15
TGTGCCAGTGGTAAACAGGGTTCGACCTCCTACGAGCAGTACTTC	CASGKQGSTSYEQYF	TRBJ2-7	-	-	TRBV19	15
TGTGCCAGCAGCACACAGGGGGCTAATACGCAGTATTTT	CASSTQGANTQYF	TRBJ2-3	-	TRBD1	TRBV28	13
TGTGCCAGTAGTGTTCGATCGGACCACTATAATTCACCCCTCCACTTT	CASSVRSDHYNSPLHF	TRBJ1-6	-	-	TRBV19	16
TGTGCCTGGAGTGACAGGGGGCGCGGAGGCACTGAAGCTTTCTTT	CAWSDRGRGGTEAFF	TRBJ1-1	-	TRBD1	TRBV30	15
TGTGCCAGCAGTTACGGGGGAAGGTTCGAGCAGTACTTC	CASSYGGRFEQYF	TRBJ2-7	-	-	TRBV6-2/TRBV6-3	13